This T cell receptor (beta chain) was sequenced for a study of somatic mutations in T cells in chronic GVHD (dated by TCRdb to the early 2020s). For sorting, cells were stained with anti-CD3, anti-CD4, anti-CD8 and a Vbeta20 antibody from the IOTest Beta Mark kit and sorted on a FACSAria III to a purity above 97%. Peripheral blood was drawn into sodium heparin tubes, and mononuclear cells were separated by Ficoll-Paque PLUS density gradient centrifugation. Before TCRbeta deep sequencing, the CD4+ Vbeta20+, CD4+ Vbeta20-, and CD8+ T cell fractions were FACS-sorted. Deletion took 3 bases off V and 3 bases off J, with a span of 18 bases between the germline ends. Taken from the germline V gene, the CDR1 and CDR2 loops are MDHEN and SYDVKM. There are 17 amino acids in the CDR3, from cysteine to phenylalanine inclusive. The entry retains the CDR3 DNA only, 51 bases that are in frame from base 1. Genomic DNA was isolated and then used for TCRbeta deep sequencing. TCRbeta CDR3 sequencing and initial data processing were performed as a commercial service with the immunoSEQ assay. In the paper's pipeline: IMGT was used to annotate V, D, J genes, while reads were demultiplexed, adapter and primer sequences were stripped out, and similar clones were merged through frequency-ratio clustering. TCRdb took over this immuneACCESS table, retaining in-frame rearrangements with V and J assigned. Such tables are incomplete; in checked studies, under half of the missing clones stem from an unresolved V gene, and the remainder is unexplained. V, J and clone size derive from that table, while D and trimming were established from the DNA sequence. This sample holds approximately 14,000 clones; roughly 78% were observed only once. The ten biggest clones cover about 30% of the sample.

As concerns this clone: Its target antigen remains unknown. No clone much larger than this one lies a single base away; base qualities are absent.

The chain couples TRBV28 to TRBJ1-5; matching of 5 bases hints at TRBD1 as the D gene. This clonotype originated in a male patient between 50 and 60 years old with chronic graft-versus-host disease. Some T cells may derive from the graft donor when a transplant has been performed. The sequenced sample was Vbeta20-negative CD4+ T cells from blood. The meaning of the sample's cell subset or site label: CD4+ T cells sorted as TCR Vbeta20 negative by flow cytometry. The nucleotide sequence reads as follows: TGTGCCAGCAGTTTCGATCGACAGCGGGGATACAATCAGCCCCAGCATTTT. Its protein is CASSFDRQRGYNQPQHF.